Shown below are 8 T cell receptor beta chains from a single sample sequenced in a study of blood T cell repertoires in COVID-19. Libraries were prepared by immunoSEQ multiplex PCR; TCRdb keeps only in-frame clonotypes and omits some of them. The table lists roughly 320,000 clones, 85% to 95% of them singletons. The material sequenced was PBMCs or T cells enriched from blood (not recorded which). These TCRs come from a woman in her 30s who had been exposed to COVID-19.

The chain has TRBV6-5 and TRBJ2-7; tentatively, D is TRBD1 (5 bases). The CDR3 is 15 amino acids. Trimming stripped 5 bases from V and 3 bases from J, with 17 bases between. In germline, CDR1 is MNHEY, CDR2 SVGAGI. The CDR3 DNA reads as TGTGCCAGCAGTACGGCAGGGTTCCCAGGCTACGAGCAGTACTTC. Residues: CASSTAGFPGYEQYF.

The chain couples TRBV5-1 to TRBJ1-1; D unclear. V lost 4 bases to trimming and J lost 4 bases, with 11 bases between them. CDR1 is SGHRS, CDR2 YFSETQ, per germline. CDR3 size: 13 residues. The CDR3 coding sequence is TGCGCCAGCAGCCCATCCCGGAGCACTGAAGCTTTCTTT. This encodes CASSPSRSTEAFF.

The chain has TRBV11-2 and TRBJ1-1, with D perhaps matching TRBD1 (6 bases). CDR3 length: 14 amino acids. V lost 2 bases and J 5 bases, leaving 12 bases between the germline ends. Germline CDR1 is SGHAT and CDR2 is FQNNGV. The CDR3 nucleotides are TGTGCCAGCAGCTTATACGGGGGGCTGACTGAAGCTTTCTTT. Translation gives CASSLYGGLTEAFF.

CDR3 in amino acids: CASSLEASNEQFF. The CDR3 DNA reads as TGTGCCAGCAGCTTAGAAGCCTCCAATGAGCAGTTCTTC. The gene calls are TRBV11-2 and TRBJ2-1; no clear D. This CDR3 has 13 residues. CDR1 and CDR2 (germline): SGHAT, FQNNGV. Between the trimmed V and J ends, which lost 0 bases and 6 bases, there was a span of 6 bases.

This clone was picked up one time. This chain uses TRBV7-8 with TRBJ1-1; TRBD1 matches 9 bases. Unmatched junction bases numbered 1, after V lost 3 bases and J lost 5 bases. This CDR3 is 13 amino acids long. In germline, CDR1 is SGHVS, CDR2 FQNEAQ. This CDR3 is CASSFDRGTEAFF. The CDR3 DNA follows: TGTGCCAGCAGCTTTGACAGGGGGACTGAAGCTTTCTTT.

The chain employs TRBV5-5 and TRBJ1-6; D may be TRBD1 (6 bases). This CDR3 region has 14 residues. V was clipped by 4 bases and J by 5 bases, with 10 bases between them. Germline V gene data show CDR1 as SGHKS and CDR2 as YYEKEE (reference sequence). CDR3 residues: CASSHPGDNSPLHF. CDR3 coding DNA: TGTGCCAGCAGCCATCCAGGGGATAATTCACCCCTCCACTTT.

The J gene is TRBJ1-1, the V gene TRBV12-3 or TRBV12-4; perhaps TRBD1 as D (5 bases). With 2 bases removed from V and 6 bases from J, the gap between germline ends came to 7 bases. This CDR3 has 12 residues. The CDR3 sequence: CASSLSGSEAFF. CDR3 DNA sequence: TGTGCCAGCAGTTTATCAGGGTCTGAAGCTTTCTTT.

J is TRBJ1-1 and V is TRBV4-1; 7 bases align to TRBD1. Trimming took 3 bases from V and 8 from J; bases not matched to a gene: 12. The CDR3 sequence is 15 residues long. Germline CDR1 is MGHRA and CDR2 is YSYEKL. The CDR3 DNA sequence: TGCGCCAGCAGCCACGTATTCAGGGACAGCTTAGAAGCTTTCTTT. It specifies CASSHVFRDSLEAFF.